This is a list of T cell receptor beta chains from one sample in a study of control samples from healthy donors and cancer patients. Generated by immunoSEQ multiplex PCR, the TCRdb table keeps only in-frame clones and is missing some. Counted here are 130,000 or so clones, 87% occurring once; the ten biggest clones make up 9% to 13%. The specimen was blood. The receptors originated from a man younger than 40 in good health. The CDR3 runs from the conserved cysteine through the conserved F or W. D genes are given only for firm matches. Some rows mark clone size as missing; the rest say once, few, many or name a class of expanded clone.

NA	NA	TRBV12-3/TRBV12-4	TRBJ1-1	TGTGCCAGCGGAGAGGGTACTGAAGCTTTCTTT	CASGEGTEAFF
NA	once	TRBV27	TRBJ2-7	TGTGCCAGCAGTTCCCATTGGGGAAACTACGAGCAGTACTTC	CASSSHWGNYEQYF
TRBD1	NA	TRBV2	TRBJ1-3	TGTGCCAGCAGCGTGGACAGGGGAAAAAACACCATATATTTT	CASSVDRGKNTIYF
NA	NA	TRBV2	TRBJ1-5	TGTGCCAGCCGGAGGGGCTCCGAGGGAAATCAGCCCCAGCATTTT	CASRRGSEGNQPQHF
NA	NA	TRBV5-1	TRBJ2-3	TGCGCCAGCAGCTTAACAGGGATTTCCGCCACAGATACGCAGTATTTT	CASSLTGISATDTQYF
TRBD2	NA	TRBV7-3	TRBJ2-1	TGTGCCAGCAGCTTAACCGGGACTAGCGGGGGGAAGTGGTTCTTC	CASSLTGTSGGKWFF
NA	NA	TRBV6-6	TRBJ1-4	TGTGCCAGCAGTCGACAAACCCCAACGACTAATGAAAAACTGTTTTTT	CASSRQTPTTNEKLFF
TRBD1	NA	TRBV10-3	TRBJ2-5	TGTGCCATCGGAAGACCGGGACAGCAAGAGACCCAGTACTTC	CAIGRPGQQETQYF
NA	NA	TRBV2	TRBJ1-2	TGTGCCAGCAGTGTGGGAACAGGGTTGAGAGGCTACACCTTC	CASSVGTGLRGYTF
TRBD2	NA	TRBV27	TRBJ2-1	TGTGCCAGCAGTCCACGTAGGCGGGGGGATGAGCAGTTCTTC	CASSPRRRGDEQFF
NA	NA	TRBV24-1	TRBJ1-2	TGTGCCACCAGTGATTTAAGATCCTATGGCTACACCTTC	CATSDLRSYGYTF
NA	NA	TRBV12-3/TRBV12-4	TRBJ1-3	TGTGCCAGCAGTTTAAGCAGAAACACCATATATTTT	CASSLSRNTIYF
TRBD1	NA	TRBV13	TRBJ1-4	TGTGCCAGCAGCTTCCGGGACAGAGAAAAACTGTTTTTT	CASSFRDREKLFF
TRBD1	NA	TRBV5-6	TRBJ2-5	TGTGCCAGCAGCTCGCCGGGACAGGGTTGGGGAGAGACCCAGTACTTC	CASSSPGQGWGETQYF
NA	NA	TRBV3-1/TRBV3-2	TRBJ2-1	TGTGCCAGCAGCCAAGATCGATCGCTAGCGAACAATGAGCAGTTCTTC	CASSQDRSLANNEQFF
NA	few	TRBV2	TRBJ2-7	TGTGCCAGCACTGGCCCTGGGAGCTACGAGCAGTACTTC	CASTGPGSYEQYF
NA	NA	TRBV13	TRBJ1-3	TGTGCCAGCAGCTTCGGCGGGGGTACGAGGAACACCATATATTTT	CASSFGGGTRNTIYF
NA	NA	TRBV10-2	TRBJ2-7	TGCGCCAGCAGTGACACGGGGGATGTCGACGAGCAGTACTTC	CASSDTGDVDEQYF
NA	NA	TRBV18	TRBJ2-2	TGTGCCAGCTCACCGCAGGGAGAGAACACCGGGGAGCTGTTTTTT	CASSPQGENTGELFF
NA	NA	TRBV14	TRBJ1-3	TGTGCCAGCAGCCCCGCAGGCTCTGGAAACACCATATATTTT	CASSPAGSGNTIYF
TRBD1	NA	TRBV13	TRBJ1-4	TGTGCCAGCAGCCTAGCCGGGACAGGGAATGAAAAACTGTTTTTT	CASSLAGTGNEKLFF
NA	once	TRBV5-1	TRBJ1-5	TGCGCCAGCAGCTTGGCAGAGAATCAGCCCCAGCATTTT	CASSLAENQPQHF
NA	NA	TRBV7-9	TRBJ1-1	TGTGCCAGCAGCCCAAGGACAGCCTACACTGAAGCTTTCTTT	CASSPRTAYTEAFF
NA	NA	TRBV6-5	TRBJ1-6	TGTGCCAGCAGTTACTTACAGGATTCACCCCTCCACTTT	CASSYLQDSPLHF
NA	NA	TRBV9	TRBJ2-5	TGTGCCAGCAGCGGATCGGGGGGCATACAAGAGACCCAGTACTTC	CASSGSGGIQETQYF
TRBD1	once	TRBV28	TRBJ1-1	TGTGCCAGCAGGGGTGGACAGGGTCTGTCTGAAGCTTTCTTT	CASRGGQGLSEAFF
NA	NA	TRBV11-2	TRBJ1-6	TGTGCCAGCAGCCCCCTGGGACGGATTGTCCTCCACTTT	CASSPLGRIVLHF
TRBD1	NA	TRBV18	TRBJ1-4	TGTGCCAGCTCACCAACCGGGACAGGGCGAGCAACTAATGAAAAACTGTTTTTT	CASSPTGTGRATNEKLFF
TRBD1	NA	TRBV10-3	TRBJ1-1	TGTGCCATCAGTCAATCCGGGACAGGGTTGAACACTGAAGCTTTCTTT	CAISQSGTGLNTEAFF
NA	NA	TRBV14	TRBJ1-1	TGTGCCAGCAGCCCTGGGTGGGGCCTGAACACTGAAGCTTTCTTT	CASSPGWGLNTEAFF
NA	NA	TRBV9	TRBJ2-7	TGTGCCAGCAGCGTAGCGGTGTCAGGGATGGCCTACGAGCAGTACTTC	CASSVAVSGMAYEQYF
NA	NA	TRBV2	TRBJ1-1	TGTGCCAGCAGTGAAAACGGATTGAACACTGAAGCTTTCTTT	CASSENGLNTEAFF
NA	few	TRBV18	TRBJ1-5	TGTGCCAGCTCACCATGGTCTCGGGGGCGCGGGTCGGATCAGCCCCAGCATTTT	CASSPWSRGRGSDQPQHF
TRBD2	NA	TRBV5-1	TRBJ2-1	TGCGCCAGCAGCTTGGTAGCGGGGGTCTACAATGAGCAGTTCTTC	CASSLVAGVYNEQFF
NA	NA	TRBV5-1	TRBJ1-1	TGCGCCAGCAGCTTAGGACAGACGAACACTGAAGCTTTCTTT	CASSLGQTNTEAFF
TRBD1	NA	TRBV4-2	TRBJ1-2	TGTGCCAGCAGCCAAGAATTCAGGGGGCTCTATGGCTACACCTTC	CASSQEFRGLYGYTF
NA	NA	TRBV2	TRBJ2-5	TGTGCCAGCAGTGCACAGGGAGGGCAAAGAGAGACCCAGTACTTC	CASSAQGGQRETQYF
TRBD1	NA	TRBV28	TRBJ2-2	TGTGCCAGCAGTCCTCCGGGACAGGGGGACGGGGAGCTGTTTTTT	CASSPPGQGDGELFF
TRBD1	NA	TRBV5-4	TRBJ1-2	TGTGCCAGCAGAACCACCGGACAGGGAATGGGTGGCTACACCTTC	CASRTTGQGMGGYTF
TRBD1	NA	TRBV11-2	TRBJ2-3	TGTGCCAGCAGCCCAGGACAGGGAGCAGATACGCAGTATTTT	CASSPGQGADTQYF
TRBD2	NA	TRBV29-1	TRBJ2-5	TGCAGCGTCCAATTACTAGCGGGGGCCCAAGAGACCCAGTACTTC	CSVQLLAGAQETQYF
NA	NA	TRBV21-1	TRBJ2-3	TGTGCCAGCAGCAAAGAAAAGATTCGGACAGTATTTGGTAGCACAGATACGCAGTATTTT	CASSKEKIRTVFGSTDTQYF
NA	NA	TRBV5-1	TRBJ2-3	TGCGCCAGCAGCTTGTTTGGGACAGATACGCAGTATTTT	CASSLFGTDTQYF
TRBD2	NA	TRBV5-8	TRBJ2-1	TGTGCCAGCAGCTCGCCGGGACTAGGGGTTTCTAATGAGCAGTTCTTC	CASSSPGLGVSNEQFF
NA	NA	TRBV19	TRBJ1-1	TGTGCCAGTAGTACCCTGAAGACAGGTTGGAACACTGAAGCTTTCTTT	CASSTLKTGWNTEAFF
NA	NA	TRBV4-1	TRBJ1-6	TGCGCCAGCAGCCAAGAAAGTATAACAGTGCCAAGCTCCTATAATTCACCCCTCCACTTT	CASSQESITVPSSYNSPLHF